Listed below are T cell receptor beta chains from one sample, sequenced in a study of blood T cell repertoires in COVID-19. Using immunoSEQ multiplex PCR, the repertoire was profiled, and TCRdb retains in-frame clones only, with some absent. The sample consists of over 300,000 clones, 70% to 90% of them appearing once. Sequences were obtained from PBMCs or T cells enriched from blood (not recorded which). All receptors come from a woman aged 25 to 39 who had recovered from COVID-19. Both conserved end residues are part of each CDR3. The D gene is left open where the match is weak. Clone sizes are given selectively: once, few, many, or a class where the clone is expanded.

>-|TRBJ1-1|once|TRBV18
TGTGCCAGCTCACCATTAGGGGGCACTGAAGCTTTCTTT
CASSPLGGTEAFF
>TRBD1|TRBJ1-1|-|TRBV6-5
TGTGCCAGCTACAGACAGGGGGCAGGGACTGAAGCTTTCTTT
CASYRQGAGTEAFF
>TRBD2|TRBJ2-5|-|TRBV9
TGTGCCAGCAGTGAGAGCGGGGGGGCCTTTGAGACCCAGTACTTC
CASSESGGAFETQYF
>-|TRBJ1-5|-|TRBV19
TGTGCCAGTAAACACTCGCGTGGGAGGGTGGATCAGCCCCAGCATTTT
CASKHSRGRVDQPQHF
>-|TRBJ1-4|-|TRBV27
TGTGCCAGCAGTTTCAGACATAATGAAAAACTGTTTTTT
CASSFRHNEKLFF
>TRBD1|TRBJ1-5|once|TRBV14
TGTGCCAGCAGCCAAGAAGCTGAGGGACAGGGCTGCAATCAGCCCCAGCATTTT
CASSQEAEGQGCNQPQHF
>TRBD1|TRBJ2-1|-|TRBV5-1
TGCGCCAGCAGCTTGGCCGCGGACAGGGTCGATGAGCAGTTCTTC
CASSLAADRVDEQFF
>-|TRBJ2-7|-|TRBV11-3
TGTGCCAGCAGCTTAGGAGGGTCCGGGGGTCCCTACGAGCAGTACTTC
CASSLGGSGGPYEQYF
>TRBD1|TRBJ1-1|few|TRBV5-4
TGTGCCAGCAGCTTGTTATCCGGGACAGGGGTGAACACTGAAGCTTTCTTT
CASSLLSGTGVNTEAFF
>-|TRBJ1-2|-|TRBV7-9
TGTGCCAGCAGCTTAGGATCCAACTGGGGCTACACCTTC
CASSLGSNWGYTF
>-|TRBJ1-1|-|TRBV5-1
TGCGCCAGCAGCCCCCAGGAGAACACTGAAGCTTTCTTT
CASSPQENTEAFF
>TRBD2|TRBJ2-3|-|TRBV2
TGTGCCAGCAACGAATGGGAGGGAGATACGCAGTATTTT
CASNEWEGDTQYF
>TRBD1|TRBJ1-2|-|TRBV5-1
TGCGCCAGCAGCTTGGGACAGGGGGAACATGGCTACACCTTC
CASSLGQGEHGYTF
>TRBD1|TRBJ1-4|-|TRBV6-5
TGTGCCAGCAGACGCGGACAGGGTCGAGAAAAACTGTTTTTT
CASRRGQGREKLFF
>-|TRBJ2-7|-|TRBV5-1
TGCGCCAGCAGCTGGAGCGCGGGGTTCGAGCAGTACTTC
CASSWSAGFEQYF
>TRBD1|TRBJ1-6|-|TRBV19
TGTGCCAGTAGTATTTACAGGGGGCCGGATTCACCCCTCCACTTT
CASSIYRGPDSPLHF
>-|TRBJ1-2|-|TRBV2
TGTGCCAGCAGTGAAGCAGGGGCAGGACATGGCTACACCTTC
CASSEAGAGHGYTF
>-|TRBJ1-2|-|TRBV30
TGTGCCTGGAGAGCAAGGGGCAGCTATGGCTACACCTTC
CAWRARGSYGYTF
>-|TRBJ2-7|-|TRBV6-5
TGTGCCAGCAGTTACTTCGGGAGTTCTGCCGGCGCCGAGCAGTACTTC
CASSYFGSSAGAEQYF